Listed here is a single TCR beta chain. The data derive from a study of control samples from healthy donors and cancer patients. Measured with immunoSEQ multiplex PCR; TCRdb has only the in-frame clones, and not every one. The sample yields roughly 160,000 clones, around 90% seen once. CDR1 and CDR2 from the germline V gene are SGHTA and FQGNSA. The germline V and J ends were trimmed by 2 bases and 2 bases, with 8 bases remaining between them. This CDR3 spans 14 amino acids. The source material was blood. The rearrangement joins TRBV7-2 to TRBJ2-3; weak D call: TRBD1 (6 bases). The TCR comes from a woman between 25 and 40 years old in good health. CDR3 bases: TGTGCCAGCAGCTTAAACAGGGTCACAGATACGCAGTATTTT. Its translation is CASSLNRVTDTQYF.